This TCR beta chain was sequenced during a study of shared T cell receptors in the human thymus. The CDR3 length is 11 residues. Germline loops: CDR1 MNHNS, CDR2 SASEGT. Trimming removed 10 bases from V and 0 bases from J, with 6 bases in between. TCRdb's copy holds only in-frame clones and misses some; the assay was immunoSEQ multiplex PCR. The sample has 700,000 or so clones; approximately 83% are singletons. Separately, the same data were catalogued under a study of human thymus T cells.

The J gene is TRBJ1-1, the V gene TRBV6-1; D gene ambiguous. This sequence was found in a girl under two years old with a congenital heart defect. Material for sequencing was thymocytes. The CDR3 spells CATTMNTEAFF. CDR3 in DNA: TGTGCCACTACTATGAACACTGAAGCTTTCTTT.